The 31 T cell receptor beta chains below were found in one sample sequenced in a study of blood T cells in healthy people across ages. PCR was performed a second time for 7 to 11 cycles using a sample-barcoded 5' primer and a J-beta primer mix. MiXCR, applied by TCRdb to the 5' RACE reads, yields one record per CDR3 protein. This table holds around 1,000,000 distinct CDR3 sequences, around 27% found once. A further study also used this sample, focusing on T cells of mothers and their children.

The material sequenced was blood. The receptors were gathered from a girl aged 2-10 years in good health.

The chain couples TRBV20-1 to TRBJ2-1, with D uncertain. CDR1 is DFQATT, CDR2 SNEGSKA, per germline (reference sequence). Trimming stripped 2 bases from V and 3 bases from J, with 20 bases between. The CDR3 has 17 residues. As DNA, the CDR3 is TGCAGTGCTAGATCCCCCTTGGTGCGAGGTCTCTACAATGAGCAGTTCTTC. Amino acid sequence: CSARSPLVRGLYNEQFF.

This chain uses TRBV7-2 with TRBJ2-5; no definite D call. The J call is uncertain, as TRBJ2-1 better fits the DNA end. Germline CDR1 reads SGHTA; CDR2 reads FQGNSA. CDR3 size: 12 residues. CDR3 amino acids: CASSSGPGEQFF. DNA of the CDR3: TGTGCCAGCAGCTCCGGACCTGGTGAGCAGTTCTTC.

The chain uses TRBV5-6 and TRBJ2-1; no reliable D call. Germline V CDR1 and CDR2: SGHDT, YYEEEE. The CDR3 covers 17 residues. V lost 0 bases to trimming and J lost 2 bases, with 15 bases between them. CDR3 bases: TGTGCCAGCAGCTTGGCCGTGATGTATGGCGCCTACAATGAGCAGTTCTTC. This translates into CASSLAVMYGAYNEQFF.

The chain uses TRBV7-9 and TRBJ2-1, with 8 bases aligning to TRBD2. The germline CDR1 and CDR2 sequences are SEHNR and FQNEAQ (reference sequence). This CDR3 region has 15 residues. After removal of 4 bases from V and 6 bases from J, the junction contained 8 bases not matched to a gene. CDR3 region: CASSSLGLAGNEQFF. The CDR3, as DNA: TGTGCCAGCAGCTCCCTAGGGCTAGCGGGCAATGAGCAGTTCTTC.

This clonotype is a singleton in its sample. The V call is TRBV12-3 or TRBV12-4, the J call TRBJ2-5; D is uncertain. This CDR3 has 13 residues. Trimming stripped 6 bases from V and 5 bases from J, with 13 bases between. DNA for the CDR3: TGTGCCAGCAGCTACCGGGCAGCGGAGACCCAGTACTTC. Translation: CASSYRAAETQYF.

CDR3 protein: CSVESWGSIPYNEQFF. CDR3 coding DNA: TGCAGCGTTGAATCGTGGGGGTCTATCCCCTACAATGAGCAGTTCTTC. The chain carries TRBV29-1 and TRBJ2-1; D could derive from TRBD1 or TRBD2 (5 bases each). Germline CDR1 is SQVTM and CDR2 is ANQGSEA. The CDR3 covers 16 residues. Trimming left V 2 bases short and J 2 bases short, with 16 bases between.

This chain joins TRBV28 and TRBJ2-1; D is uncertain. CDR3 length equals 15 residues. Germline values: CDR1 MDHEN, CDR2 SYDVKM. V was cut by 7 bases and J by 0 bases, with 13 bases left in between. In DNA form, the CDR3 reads TGTGCCAGCAATGAGAGATTGGGCTCCTACAATGAGCAGTTCTTC. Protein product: CASNERLGSYNEQFF.

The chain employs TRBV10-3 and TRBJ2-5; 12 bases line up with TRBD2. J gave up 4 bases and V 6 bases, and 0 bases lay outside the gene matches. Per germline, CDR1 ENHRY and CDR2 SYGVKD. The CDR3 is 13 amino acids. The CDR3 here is CAIRGLAGETQYF. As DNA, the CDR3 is TGTGCCATCAGGGGACTAGCGGGAGAGACCCAGTACTTC.

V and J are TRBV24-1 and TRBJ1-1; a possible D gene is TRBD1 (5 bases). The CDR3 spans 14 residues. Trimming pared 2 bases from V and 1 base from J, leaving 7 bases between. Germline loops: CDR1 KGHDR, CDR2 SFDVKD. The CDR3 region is CATSDSTENTEAFF. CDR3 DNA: TGTGCCACCAGTGATTCGACAGAGAACACTGAAGCTTTCTTT.

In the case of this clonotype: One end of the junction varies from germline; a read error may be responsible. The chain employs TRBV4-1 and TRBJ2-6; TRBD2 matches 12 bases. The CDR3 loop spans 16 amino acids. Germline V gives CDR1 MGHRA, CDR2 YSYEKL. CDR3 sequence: CANSRLAGDGANVLTF. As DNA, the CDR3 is TGCGCCAACAGCAGACTAGCGGGAGATGGGGCCAACGTCCTGACTTTC.

The CDR3 protein is CSARGHEQYF. CDR3 sequence (DNA): TGCAGCGCCCGGGGGCACGAGCAGTACTTC. The chain uses TRBV29-1 and TRBJ2-7, with D possibly called TRBD1 or TRBD2 (6 bases each). The V gene's germline CDR1 is SQVTM and CDR2 ANQGSEA. The CDR3 is 10 residues long. Deletions cut 7 bases from V and 5 bases from J, with 9 bases between.

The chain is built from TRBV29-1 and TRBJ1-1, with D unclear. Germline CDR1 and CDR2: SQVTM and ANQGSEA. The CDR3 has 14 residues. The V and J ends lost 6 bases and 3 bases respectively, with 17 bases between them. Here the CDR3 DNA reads TGCAGCGTCCCTACGGGAGGTTCCCACACTGAAGCTTTCTTT. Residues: CSVPTGGSHTEAFF.

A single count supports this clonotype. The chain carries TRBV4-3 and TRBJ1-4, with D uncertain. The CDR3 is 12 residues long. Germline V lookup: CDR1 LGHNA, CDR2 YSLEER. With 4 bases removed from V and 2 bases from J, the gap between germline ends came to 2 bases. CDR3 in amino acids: CASSRTNEKLFF. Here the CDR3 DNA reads TGCGCCAGCAGCCGGACTAATGAAAAACTGTTTTTT.

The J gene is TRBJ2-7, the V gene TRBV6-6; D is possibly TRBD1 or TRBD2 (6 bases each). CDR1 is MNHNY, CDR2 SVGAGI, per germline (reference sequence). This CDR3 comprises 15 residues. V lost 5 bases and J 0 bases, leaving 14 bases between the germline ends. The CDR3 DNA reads TGTGCCAGCAGTATGGAGGGGGTCTACTCCTACGAGCAGTACTTC. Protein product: CASSMEGVYSYEQYF.

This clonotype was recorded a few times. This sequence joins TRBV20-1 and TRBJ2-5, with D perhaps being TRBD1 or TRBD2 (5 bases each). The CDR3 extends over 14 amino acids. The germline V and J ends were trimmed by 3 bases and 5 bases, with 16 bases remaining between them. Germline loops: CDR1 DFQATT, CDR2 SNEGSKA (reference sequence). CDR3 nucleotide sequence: TGCAGTGCTAGTGATTGGGGGAGTGGGGAGACCCAGTACTTC. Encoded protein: CSASDWGSGETQYF.

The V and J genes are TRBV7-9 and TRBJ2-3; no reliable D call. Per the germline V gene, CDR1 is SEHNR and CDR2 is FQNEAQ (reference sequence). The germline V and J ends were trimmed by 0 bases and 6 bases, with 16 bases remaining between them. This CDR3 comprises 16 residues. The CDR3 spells CASSLAAAPDPDTQYF. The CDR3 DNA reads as TGTGCCAGCAGCTTAGCGGCAGCACCCGACCCGGATACGCAGTATTTT.

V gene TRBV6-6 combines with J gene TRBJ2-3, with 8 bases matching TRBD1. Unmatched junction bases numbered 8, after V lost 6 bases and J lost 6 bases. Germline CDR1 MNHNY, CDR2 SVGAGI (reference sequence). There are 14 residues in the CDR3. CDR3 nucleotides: TGTGCCAGCAGACAGGGGGTGGATACCGATACGCAGTATTTT. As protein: CASRQGVDTDTQYF.

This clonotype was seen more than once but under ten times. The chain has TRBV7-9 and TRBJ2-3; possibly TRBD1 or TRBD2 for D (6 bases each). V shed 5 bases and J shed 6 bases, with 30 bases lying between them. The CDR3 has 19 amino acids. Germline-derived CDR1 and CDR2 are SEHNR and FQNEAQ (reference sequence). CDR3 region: CASSLGTLGGSRLVDTQYF. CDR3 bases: TGTGCCAGCAGCCTTGGGACCCTCGGGGGCTCCCGTCTTGTCGATACGCAGTATTTT.

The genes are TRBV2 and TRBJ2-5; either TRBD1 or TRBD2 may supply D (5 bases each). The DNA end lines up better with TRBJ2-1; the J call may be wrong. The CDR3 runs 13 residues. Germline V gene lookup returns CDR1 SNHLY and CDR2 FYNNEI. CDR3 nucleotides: TGTGCCAGCAGCGTGATACTAGGGGATGAGCAGTTCTTC. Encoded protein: CASSVILGDEQFF.

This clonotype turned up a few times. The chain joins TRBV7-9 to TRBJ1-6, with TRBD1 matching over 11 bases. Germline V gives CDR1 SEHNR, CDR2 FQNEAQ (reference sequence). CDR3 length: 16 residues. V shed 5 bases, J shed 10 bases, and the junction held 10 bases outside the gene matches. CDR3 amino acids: CASSRTGGLSGSPLHF. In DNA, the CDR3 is TGTGCCAGCAGCAGGACAGGGGGCCTTTCGGGATCACCCCTCCACTTT. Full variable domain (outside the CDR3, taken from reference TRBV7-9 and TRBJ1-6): DTGVSQNPRHKITKRGQNVTFRCDPISEHNRLYWYRQTLGQGPEFLTYFQNEAQLEKSRLLSDRFSAERPKGSFSTLEIQRTEQGDSAMYLCASSRTGGLSGSPLHFGNGTRLTVT.

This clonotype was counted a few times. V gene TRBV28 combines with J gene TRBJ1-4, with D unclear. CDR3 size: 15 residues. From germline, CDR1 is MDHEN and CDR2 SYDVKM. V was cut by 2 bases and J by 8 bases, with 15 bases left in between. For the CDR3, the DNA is TGTGCCAGCAGTTTAAGCGGTCAAGGGAGAGAAAAACTGTTTTTT. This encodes CASSLSGQGREKLFF.

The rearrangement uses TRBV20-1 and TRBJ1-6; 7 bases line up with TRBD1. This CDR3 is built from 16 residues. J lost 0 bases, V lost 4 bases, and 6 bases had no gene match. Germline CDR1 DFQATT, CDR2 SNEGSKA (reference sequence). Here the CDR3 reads CSANRGRNSYNSPLHF. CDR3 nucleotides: TGCAGTGCTAACAGGGGCCGCAACTCCTATAATTCACCCCTCCACTTT.

The CDR3, as DNA: TGTGCCAGCAGCCGCAGGGCTAGCGGGGGGCTAAGGGAGACCCAGTACTTC. Protein: CASSRRASGGLRETQYF. The rearrangement links TRBV7-2 to TRBJ2-5, with TRBD2 matching 11 bases. The germline V gene encodes CDR1 SGHTA and CDR2 FQGNSA. The CDR3 contains 17 residues. V lost 5 bases and J lost 5; bases outside the gene matches: 13.

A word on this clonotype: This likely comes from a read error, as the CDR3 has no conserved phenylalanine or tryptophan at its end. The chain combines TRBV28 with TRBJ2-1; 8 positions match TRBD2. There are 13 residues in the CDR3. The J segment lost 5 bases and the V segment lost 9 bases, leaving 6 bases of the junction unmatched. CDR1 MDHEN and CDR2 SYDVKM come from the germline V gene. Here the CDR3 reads CASRSSGDNEQFI. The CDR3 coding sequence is TGTGCCAGTAGAAGTAGCGGGGACAATGAGCAGTTCATC.

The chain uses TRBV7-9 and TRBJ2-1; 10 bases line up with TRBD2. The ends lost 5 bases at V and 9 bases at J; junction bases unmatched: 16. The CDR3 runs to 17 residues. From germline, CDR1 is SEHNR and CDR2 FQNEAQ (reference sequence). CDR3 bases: TGTGCCAGCAGCCCGGCGCCTCCTAGCGGGAGTATCTTTGAGCAGTTCTTC. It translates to CASSPAPPSGSIFEQFF. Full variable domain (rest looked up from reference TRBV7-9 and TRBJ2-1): DTGVSQNPRHKITKRGQNVTFRCDPISEHNRLYWYRQTLGQGPEFLTYFQNEAQLEKSRLLSDRFSAERPKGSFSTLEIQRTEQGDSAMYLCASSPAPPSGSIFEQFFGPGTRLTVL.

The CDR3 spells CAISEGLRVAGYEQYF. DNA for the CDR3: TGTGCCATCAGTGAGGGGCTTAGAGTAGCGGGCTACGAGCAGTACTTC. The rearrangement uses TRBV10-3 and TRBJ2-7, with 7 bases aligning to TRBD2. Looked up from germline, CDR1 is ENHRY and CDR2 is SYGVKD. V trimming: 2 bases; J trimming: 3 bases; junction bases outside the gene matches: 10. The CDR3 totals 16 residues.

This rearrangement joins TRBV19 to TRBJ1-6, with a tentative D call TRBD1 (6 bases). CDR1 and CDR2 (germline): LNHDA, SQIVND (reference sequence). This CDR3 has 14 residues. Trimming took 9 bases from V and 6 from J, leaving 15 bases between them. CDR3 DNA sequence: TGTGCCAGCGGATACACAGGGTCTAATTCACCCCTCCACTTT. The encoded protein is CASGYTGSNSPLHF. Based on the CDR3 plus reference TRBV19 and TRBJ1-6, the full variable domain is DGGITQSPKYLFRKEGQNVTLSCEQNLNHDAMYWYRQDPGQGLRLIYYSQIVNDFQKGDIAEGYSVSREKKESFPLTVTSAQKNPTAFYLCASGYTGSNSPLHFGNGTRLTVT.

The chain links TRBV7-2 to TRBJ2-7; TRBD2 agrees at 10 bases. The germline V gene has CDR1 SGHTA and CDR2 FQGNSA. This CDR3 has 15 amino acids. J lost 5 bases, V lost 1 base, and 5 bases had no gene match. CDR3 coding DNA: TGTGCCAGCAGCTTAGTGGGTGGGACTAGCGACGAGCAGTACTTC. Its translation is CASSLVGGTSDEQYF.

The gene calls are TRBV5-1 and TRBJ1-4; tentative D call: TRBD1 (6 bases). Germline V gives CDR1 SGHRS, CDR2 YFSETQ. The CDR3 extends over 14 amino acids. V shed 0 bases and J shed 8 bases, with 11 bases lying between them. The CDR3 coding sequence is TGCGCCAGCAGCTTGGATTCGGGACAAGAAAAACTGTTTTTT. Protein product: CASSLDSGQEKLFF.

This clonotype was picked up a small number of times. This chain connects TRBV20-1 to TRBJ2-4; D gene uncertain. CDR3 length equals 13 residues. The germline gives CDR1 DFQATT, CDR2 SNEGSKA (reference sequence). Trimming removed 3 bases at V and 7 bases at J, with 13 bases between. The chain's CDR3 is CSARSDQRNIQYF. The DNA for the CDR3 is TGCAGTGCTAGGTCAGACCAGAGGAACATTCAGTACTTC.

The CDR3 nucleotides read TGTGCCATCAGTGATATCGCGAAAAATGGGTATGGCTACACCTTC. Amino acids: CAISDIAKNGYGYTF. The V and J genes are TRBV10-3 and TRBJ1-2, with D unresolved. V was cut by 3 bases and J by 5 bases, with 16 bases left in between. The CDR3 is 15 residues long. Germline lookup yields CDR1 ENHRY and CDR2 SYGVKD.